This T cell receptor (beta chain) is drawn from a study of T cells in tumors after PD-1 blockade. Study information: Patients received pembrolizumab 200 mg every 3 weeks or cemiplimab 350 mg every 2 weeks.

Clones were sequenced by immunoSEQ multiplex PCR, and TCRdb holds only the in-frame ones, with some missing. Of roughly 60,000 clones listed, roughly 77% are singletons. Sequencing used PBMCs, obtained before anti-PD-1 treatment. The sequence was collected from a human donor with basal cell carcinoma.

The CDR3, as DNA: TGTGCCAGCAGATTAGGGGCCTCTGATGAGCAGTTCTTC. It encodes CASRLGASDEQFF. The rearrangement joins TRBV9 to TRBJ2-1, with D tentatively TRBD1 (5 bases). Germline V gene data show CDR1 as SGDLS and CDR2 as YYNGEE. CDR3 length: 13 amino acids. V shed 5 bases and J shed 8 bases, with 14 bases lying between them.